A single sample is the source of the 9 T cell receptor beta chains below, sequenced in a study of T cells in Graves' hyperthyroidism and ophthalmopathy (dated by TCRdb to about 2019). The library was generated by multiplex PCR. TCRdb lists the instrument as Illumina HiSeq 2000. The TCR beta CDR3 regions were amplified from the RNA transcripts. The TCR CDR3 was subjected to a first round of RT-PCR using the HTBI primer set and the Qiagen OneStep RT-PCR kit. In-frame beta chains were kept once TCRdb had trimmed the public reads at Q25 with fastp and called clones with MiXCR. Identical CDR3 protein sequences are pooled into one entry, listed with their most common genes and DNA. Recorded for this sample are about 640,000 distinct CDR3 sequences; less than 25% of them occurred a single time. Roughly a third of the sample rests with the top ten. The sample was blood. The receptor source for this set is a man aged 30-40 years with Graves' ophthalmopathy.

This chain connects TRBV7-6 to TRBJ1-2, with D possibly TRBD1 on 5 matching bases. The V end lost 1 base, the J end lost 4 bases, and 10 bases lay between the germline ends. The CDR3 consists of 14 residues. Per the germline V gene, CDR1 is SGHVS and CDR2 is FNYEAQ. The chain's CDR3 is CASSLGGQGYGYTF. The CDR3 nucleotides are TGTGCCAGCAGCTTAGGAGGGCAGGGCTATGGCTACACCTTC. The full variable domain, in which reference TRBV7-6 and TRBJ1-2 provide the parts outside the CDR3, is GAGVSQSPRYKVTKRGQDVALRCDPISGHVSLYWYRQALGQGPEFLTYFNYEAQQDKSGLPNDRFSAERPEGSISTLTIQRTEQRDSAMYRCASSLGGQGYGYTFGSGTRLTVV.

This clonotype was found once. V usage is TRBV13 and J usage is TRBJ1-6; the match to TRBD1 covers 11 bases. V was pared by 4 bases and J by 7 bases, with 3 bases of the junction left unmatched. The CDR3 sequence is 15 residues long. Germline lookup yields CDR1 PRHDT and CDR2 FYEKMQ (reference sequence). In nucleotides, the CDR3 is TGTGCCAGCAGCTCAGGACAGGGGGCCAATTCACCCCTCCACTTT. Translated, it gives CASSSGQGANSPLHF.

This sequence joins TRBV27 and TRBJ2-3; TRBD2 matches 9 bases. The CDR3 is made up of 16 amino acids. Looked up from germline, CDR1 is MNHEY and CDR2 is SMNVEV (reference sequence). The V gene end was trimmed by 5 bases and the J gene end by 2 bases; junction bases not matched to a gene: 8. As DNA, the CDR3 is TGTGCCAGCAGTCCTCGACTAGCGGAGATCACAGATACGCAGTATTTT. As protein: CASSPRLAEITDTQYF.

CDR3 nucleotide sequence: TGCAGTGTCAGGGAGAGCAATCAGCCCCAGCATTTT. This translates into CSVRESNQPQHF. V gene TRBV20-1 combines with J gene TRBJ1-5; the D gene is possibly TRBD1 (5 bases). The V gene lost 7 bases and the J gene lost 1 base, with 8 bases spanning the gap. CDR3 length equals 12 residues. The germline V gene encodes CDR1 DFQATT and CDR2 SNEGSKA (reference sequence).

J is TRBJ2-1 and V is TRBV6-1; 8 bases are a match to TRBD1. Looked up from germline, CDR1 is MNHNS and CDR2 is SASEGT. The CDR3 extends over 15 amino acids. V trimming: 6 bases; J trimming: 7 bases; junction bases outside the gene matches: 11. CDR3 region: CASSKVGTGRNEQFF. The CDR3, as DNA: TGTGCCAGCAGCAAGGTGGGGACAGGACGGAATGAGCAGTTCTTC.

This clonotype has at least ten counts. The V gene is TRBV5-5, the J gene TRBJ2-5; TRBD1 might be the D (6 bases). The CDR3 is 14 residues long. Per the germline V gene, CDR1 is SGHKS and CDR2 is YYEKEE (reference sequence). V was shortened by 4 bases and J by 3 bases, with 13 bases between the two germline ends. This chain's CDR3 is CASSLQGHEETQYF. The CDR3 coding sequence is TGTGCCAGCAGCCTTCAGGGGCACGAAGAGACCCAGTACTTC. The full variable domain, rest sourced from reference TRBV5-5 and TRBJ2-5, is DAGVTQSPTHLIKTRGQQVTLRCSPISGHKSVSWYQQVLGQGPQFIFQYYEKEERGRGNFPDRFSARQFPNYSSELNVNALLLGDSALYLCASSLQGHEETQYFGPGTRLLVL.

This clonotype was seen a few times. The chain recombines TRBV11-2 with TRBJ2-1, with no clear D. Looked up from germline, CDR1 is SGHAT and CDR2 is FQNNGV. The ends were cut back, 0 bases at V and 6 bases at J, with 15 bases in the middle. CDR3 size: 16 residues. As DNA, the CDR3 is TGTGCCAGCAGCTTAGAAGGTGGGCCCGCTTCCAATGAGCAGTTCTTC. Its protein product is CASSLEGGPASNEQFF. Full variable domain (rest looked up from reference TRBV11-2 and TRBJ2-1): EAGVAQSPRYKIIEKRQSVAFWCNPISGHATLYWYQQILGQGPKLLIQFQNNGVVDDSQLPKDRFSAERLKGVDSTLKIQPAKLEDSAVYLCASSLEGGPASNEQFFGPGTRLTVL.

This clonotype was seen ten or more times. The V gene is TRBV30, the J gene TRBJ1-1, with D maybe TRBD1 (6 bases). Trimming cost V 2 bases and J 1 base, with 17 bases left between them. This CDR3 has 16 amino acids. Germline V CDR1 and CDR2: GTSNPN, SVGIG (reference sequence). The DNA of the CDR3 is TGTGCCTGGAGTACAGGGTTAATATCTACGAACACTGAAGCTTTCTTT. It yields the protein CAWSTGLISTNTEAFF.

This clonotype was recorded at least ten times. The CDR3 bases are TGTGCCAGCAGTTACGGACCGAACACTGAAGCTTTCTTT. Protein sequence: CASSYGPNTEAFF. This chain joins TRBV14 and TRBJ1-1; D unclear. Between the trimmed V and J ends, which lost 6 bases and 1 base, there was a span of 9 bases. The germline gives CDR1 SGHDN, CDR2 FVKESK. The CDR3 spans 13 residues.